The T cell receptor beta chain described here comes from a study of blood T cell repertoires in COVID-19 (dated by TCRdb to 2018 to 2020). In the study overall: The collaborator samples originated in the United States, Italy and Spain and spanned the acute and convalescent phases of COVID-19. The repertoires were released in a freely available public database intended as a resource for research on the immune response to SARS-CoV-2. HLA class I and class II types, where available, came from metadata supplied by the sample provider rather than from assay-based typing. Subjects who had been exposed to COVID-19, were actively infected with it, or had recovered from it provided the deeply sampled blood TCRbeta repertoires that made up the dataset. Sample metadata almost always included a de-identified subject ID, COVID-19 status, age in years and sex. The prospective study material was composed of cDNA or gDNA derived from T cells, B-cell-depleted T cells, or PBMCs. Samples came from the ongoing ImmuneRACE study (first 160 participants) plus 1,254 subjects from 6 global collaborators. What the work shows at the level of the full study, not this receptor alone: The quantity of clinical and demographic metadata differed by source and by participant and was supplied without curation.

A word on this clone: What this receptor recognizes is not known. No base-level quality is on record; no much larger clone is a single base apart.

Participants in the prospective study were enrolled through a virtual design, were aged 18 to 89 years, and lived in roughly 24 United States geographic areas. In the prospective study, cohorts were assigned on the basis of participant-reported clinical history obtained from a screening survey and a study questionnaire. For ImmuneRACE Cohort 3, a participant was defined as recovered based on two consecutive negative NP/OP PCR tests, clearance by a healthcare professional, or resolution of symptoms. In the prospective study, whole blood, serum and a nasopharyngeal or oropharyngeal swab were collected from each participant by mobile phlebotomists. Over a 2-month period, participants in the prospective study had the option of providing additional blood draws and questionnaires. Prospective study blood samples were shipped either frozen or at room temperature before DNA extraction. TCRbeta CDR3 regions were amplified from genomic DNA using the immunoSEQ Assay, a bias-controlled multiplex PCR. In the original analysis: The number of nucleated cells in each sample was estimated from the amplification of reference gene primers within the assay. To quantify the absolute abundance of each unique TCRbeta CDR3 rearrangement, sequence reads were collapsed and filtered. For each sample, productive Simpson clonality was calculated as the square root of Simpson's diversity index over productive rearrangements. TCRdb provides this immuneACCESS table in a form limited to in-frame rearrangements. Some clones are lacking; in checked studies, under half of them reflect an unresolved V gene, and why the rest are absent is not known. That table furnishes V, J and clone size, whereas the DNA furnished D and trimming. The sample table contains a few hundred thousand clones; only one count was recorded for roughly 90% of them. The top ten constitute 2.5% to 3% of the sample.

The CDR3 goes from the cysteine to the phenylalanine over 14 residues. The retained sequence is limited to the CDR3, 42 bases, with the frame set at the first base. According to the germline V gene, CDR1 reads SNHLY and CDR2 reads FYNNEI. Relative to germline, V is missing 6 bases and J is missing 6 bases, with 11 bases of the junction outside any gene match. This sequence uses TRBV2 and TRBJ2-7, with TRBD1 identical over 7 junction bases. The sequencing sample was made of PBMCs or T cells enriched from blood (not recorded which). The clonotype was recovered from a woman in her thirties who had recovered from COVID-19. The sequence in DNA is TGTGCCAGCAGCGCCCTGACACAGGGGCTCGAGCAGTACTTC. Its coded protein is CASSALTQGLEQYF.